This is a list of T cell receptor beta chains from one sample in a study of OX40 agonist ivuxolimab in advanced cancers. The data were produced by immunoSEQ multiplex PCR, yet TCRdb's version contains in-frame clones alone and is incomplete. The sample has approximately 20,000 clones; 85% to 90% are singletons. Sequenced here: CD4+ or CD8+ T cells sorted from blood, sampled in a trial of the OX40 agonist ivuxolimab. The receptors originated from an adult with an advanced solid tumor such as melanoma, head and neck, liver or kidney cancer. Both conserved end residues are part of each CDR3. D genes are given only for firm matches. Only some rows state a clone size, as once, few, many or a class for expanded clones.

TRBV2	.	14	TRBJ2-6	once	CATDSPSGANVLTF	TGTGCCACAGACTCTCCCTCCGGGGCCAACGTCCTGACTTTC
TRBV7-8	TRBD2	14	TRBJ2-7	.	CASSPLAGLYEQYF	TGTGCCAGCAGCCCCCTAGCGGGTCTTTACGAGCAGTACTTC
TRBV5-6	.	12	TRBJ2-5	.	CASSLGAETQYF	TGTGCCAGCAGCTTAGGGGCGGAGACCCAGTACTTC
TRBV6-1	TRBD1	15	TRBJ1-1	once	CASSEVGTGNTEAFF	TGTGCCAGCAGTGAAGTCGGGACAGGGAACACTGAAGCTTTCTTT
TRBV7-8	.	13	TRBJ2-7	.	CASSLRTAHEQYF	TGTGCCAGCAGCTTAAGGACAGCCCACGAGCAGTACTTC
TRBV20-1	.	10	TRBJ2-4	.	CSATGSIQYF	TGCAGTGCTACAGGGAGCATTCAGTACTTC
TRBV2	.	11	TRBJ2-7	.	CASLGGYEQYF	TGTGCCAGCCTGGGCGGATACGAGCAGTACTTC
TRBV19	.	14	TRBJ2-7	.	CASTPRGDVYEQYF	TGTGCCAGTACCCCCCGGGGCGACGTCTACGAGCAGTACTTC
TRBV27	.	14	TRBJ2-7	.	CASSSGIGSYEQYF	TGTGCCAGCAGTTCCGGGATTGGGTCCTACGAGCAGTACTTC
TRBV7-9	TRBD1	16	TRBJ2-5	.	CASSPDRVGIQETQYF	TGTGCCAGCAGCCCAGACAGGGTGGGGATCCAAGAGACCCAGTACTTC
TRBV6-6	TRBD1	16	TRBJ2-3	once	CASSYSRDRGPDTQYF	TGTGCCAGCAGTTACTCGAGGGACAGGGGCCCAGATACGCAGTATTTT
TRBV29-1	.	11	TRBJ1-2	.	CSVEGRRDYTF	TGCAGCGTTGAAGGCAGGAGGGACTACACCTTC
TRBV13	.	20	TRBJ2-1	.	CASSLVQGRASPAYYNEQFF	TGTGCCAGCAGCTTAGTTCAGGGTCGAGCGTCCCCAGCCTACTACAATGAGCAGTTCTTC
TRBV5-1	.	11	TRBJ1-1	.	CASSASAEAFF	TGCGCCAGCAGCGCTTCGGCCGAAGCTTTCTTT
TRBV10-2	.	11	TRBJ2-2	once	CAIMGFRELFF	TGCGCCATCATGGGGTTTCGGGAGCTGTTTTTT
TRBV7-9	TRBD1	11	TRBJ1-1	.	CASSRDRPSFF	TGTGCCAGCTCTAGGGACAGGCCTTCTTTCTTT
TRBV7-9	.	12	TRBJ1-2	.	CASSLGTNGYTF	TGTGCCAGCAGCTTGGGGACGAATGGCTACACCTTC
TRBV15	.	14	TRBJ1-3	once	CATSRGGSGNTIYF	TGTGCCACCAGCAGAGGAGGATCTGGAAACACCATATATTTT
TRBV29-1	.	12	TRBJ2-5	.	CSVEPGADEQYF	TGCAGCGTTGAACCGGGGGCGGATGAGCAGTACTTC
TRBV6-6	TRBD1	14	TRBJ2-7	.	CASSASWTGDEQYF	TGTGCCAGCAGTGCCTCTTGGACAGGGGACGAGCAGTACTTC
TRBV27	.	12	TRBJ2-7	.	CASSPPRGIQYF	TGTGCCAGCAGCCCCCCACGGGGGATACAGTACTTC
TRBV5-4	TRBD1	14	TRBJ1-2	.	CASSNRGFNYGYTF	TGTGCCAGCAGTAACAGGGGTTTTAACTATGGCTACACCTTC
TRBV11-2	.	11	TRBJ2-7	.	CASSLGEEQYF	TGTGCCAGCAGCTTAGGAGAGGAGCAGTACTTC
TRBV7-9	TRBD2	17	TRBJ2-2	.	CASSLTGLADYTGELFF	TGTGCCAGCAGCTTAACGGGACTAGCGGACTACACCGGGGAGCTGTTTTTT
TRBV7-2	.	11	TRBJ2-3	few	CASSYTDTQYF	TGTGCCAGCAGCTACACAGATACGCAGTATTTT
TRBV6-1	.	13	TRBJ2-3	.	CAGASGDKGVVYF	TGTGCCGGCGCTTCAGGGGACAAGGGGGTGGTTTATTTT
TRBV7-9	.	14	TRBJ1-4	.	CASSPRVQPPKLFF	TGTGCCAGCAGCCCCAGGGTTCAGCCTCCAAAACTGTTTTTT
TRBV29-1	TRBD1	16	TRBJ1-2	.	CSVDLNRDRGRYGYTF	TGCAGCGTTGACCTTAACCGGGACAGGGGAAGATATGGCTACACCTTC
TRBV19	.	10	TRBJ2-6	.	CAAGANVLTF	TGTGCCGCTGGGGCCAACGTCCTGACTTTC
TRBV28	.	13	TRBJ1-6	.	CASSLAGNSPLHF	TGTGCCAGCAGTTTAGCGGGGAATTCACCCCTCCACTTT
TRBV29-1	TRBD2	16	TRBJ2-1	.	CSVEGTSGSSYNEQFF	TGCAGCGTTGAGGGGACTAGCGGGAGCTCCTACAATGAGCAGTTCTTC
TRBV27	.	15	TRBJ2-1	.	CASSFGHPSYNEQFF	TGTGCCAGCAGTTTCGGACACCCTTCCTACAATGAGCAGTTCTTC
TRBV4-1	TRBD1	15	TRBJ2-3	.	CASSFIQGAGDTQYF	TGCGCCAGCAGCTTCATTCAGGGGGCTGGGGATACGCAGTATTTT
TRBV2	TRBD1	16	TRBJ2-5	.	CASRTLPGQEQETQYF	TGTGCCAGCAGAACCCTCCCGGGACAGGAACAAGAGACCCAGTACTTC
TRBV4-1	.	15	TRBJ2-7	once	CASSQVEGGNYEQYF	TGCGCCAGCAGCCAAGTGGAGGGAGGTAACTACGAGCAGTACTTC
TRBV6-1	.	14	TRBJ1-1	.	CATAGGGMNTEAFF	TGTGCCACCGCTGGTGGGGGAATGAACACTGAAGCTTTCTTT
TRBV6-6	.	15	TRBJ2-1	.	CASNKGGVTYNEQFF	TGTGCCAGCAATAAAGGGGGGGTTACCTACAATGAGCAGTTCTTC
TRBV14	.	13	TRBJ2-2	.	CASSLSNTGELFF	TGTGCCAGCAGCCTATCGAACACCGGGGAGCTGTTTTTT
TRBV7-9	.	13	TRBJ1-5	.	CASSLAGSRPQHF	TGTGCCAGCAGCTTGGCAGGGAGTCGCCCCCAGCATTTT
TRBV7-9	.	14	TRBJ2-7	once	CASSFGGTSYEQYF	TGTGCCAGCAGCTTCGGGGGAACTTCCTACGAGCAGTACTTC
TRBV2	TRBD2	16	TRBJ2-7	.	CASRDNIRRGGYEQYF	TGTGCCAGCAGAGACAATATTAGGCGGGGGGGATACGAGCAGTACTTC
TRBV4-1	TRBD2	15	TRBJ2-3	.	CASSSLAGASDTQYF	TGCGCCAGCAGCTCCCTAGCGGGGGCAAGCGATACGCAGTATTTT
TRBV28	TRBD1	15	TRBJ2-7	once	CASITRQGFFYEQYF	TGTGCCAGCATCACGCGACAGGGGTTTTTCTACGAGCAGTACTTC
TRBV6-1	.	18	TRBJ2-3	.	CASSAQPSGTKVFDTQYF	TGTGCCAGCAGTGCGCAGCCCTCCGGGACAAAGGTTTTCGATACGCAGTATTTT
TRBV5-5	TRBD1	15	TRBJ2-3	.	CASSLKGAQTDTQYF	TGTGCCAGCAGCTTAAAGGGGGCGCAAACAGATACGCAGTATTTT
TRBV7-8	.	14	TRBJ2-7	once	CASSMRRGSYEQYF	TGTGCCAGCAGCATGCGGAGGGGGAGCTACGAGCAGTACTTC
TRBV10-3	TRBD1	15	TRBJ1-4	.	CAISEGGRGLEKLFF	TGTGCCATCAGTGAGGGGGGAAGGGGGCTTGAAAAACTGTTTTTT
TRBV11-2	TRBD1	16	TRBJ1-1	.	CASSLGPGTGLAEAFF	TGTGCCAGCAGCTTGGGTCCCGGGACAGGGCTCGCTGAAGCTTTCTTT
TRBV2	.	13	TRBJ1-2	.	CASSGRKNYGYTF	TGTGCCAGCAGTGGACGGAAAAACTATGGCTACACCTTC
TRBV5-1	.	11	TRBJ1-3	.	CASSSGNTIYF	TGCGCCAGCAGCTCTGGAAACACCATATATTTT
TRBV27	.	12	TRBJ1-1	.	CASRRANTEAFF	TGTGCCAGCAGGCGGGCGAACACTGAAGCTTTCTTT
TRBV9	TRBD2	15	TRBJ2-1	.	CASSVVAGGYNEQFF	TGTGCCAGCAGCGTAGTGGCGGGGGGGTACAATGAGCAGTTCTTC
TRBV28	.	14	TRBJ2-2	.	CASTGKEKIGELFF	TGTGCCAGCACTGGCAAGGAAAAGATCGGGGAGCTGTTTTTT